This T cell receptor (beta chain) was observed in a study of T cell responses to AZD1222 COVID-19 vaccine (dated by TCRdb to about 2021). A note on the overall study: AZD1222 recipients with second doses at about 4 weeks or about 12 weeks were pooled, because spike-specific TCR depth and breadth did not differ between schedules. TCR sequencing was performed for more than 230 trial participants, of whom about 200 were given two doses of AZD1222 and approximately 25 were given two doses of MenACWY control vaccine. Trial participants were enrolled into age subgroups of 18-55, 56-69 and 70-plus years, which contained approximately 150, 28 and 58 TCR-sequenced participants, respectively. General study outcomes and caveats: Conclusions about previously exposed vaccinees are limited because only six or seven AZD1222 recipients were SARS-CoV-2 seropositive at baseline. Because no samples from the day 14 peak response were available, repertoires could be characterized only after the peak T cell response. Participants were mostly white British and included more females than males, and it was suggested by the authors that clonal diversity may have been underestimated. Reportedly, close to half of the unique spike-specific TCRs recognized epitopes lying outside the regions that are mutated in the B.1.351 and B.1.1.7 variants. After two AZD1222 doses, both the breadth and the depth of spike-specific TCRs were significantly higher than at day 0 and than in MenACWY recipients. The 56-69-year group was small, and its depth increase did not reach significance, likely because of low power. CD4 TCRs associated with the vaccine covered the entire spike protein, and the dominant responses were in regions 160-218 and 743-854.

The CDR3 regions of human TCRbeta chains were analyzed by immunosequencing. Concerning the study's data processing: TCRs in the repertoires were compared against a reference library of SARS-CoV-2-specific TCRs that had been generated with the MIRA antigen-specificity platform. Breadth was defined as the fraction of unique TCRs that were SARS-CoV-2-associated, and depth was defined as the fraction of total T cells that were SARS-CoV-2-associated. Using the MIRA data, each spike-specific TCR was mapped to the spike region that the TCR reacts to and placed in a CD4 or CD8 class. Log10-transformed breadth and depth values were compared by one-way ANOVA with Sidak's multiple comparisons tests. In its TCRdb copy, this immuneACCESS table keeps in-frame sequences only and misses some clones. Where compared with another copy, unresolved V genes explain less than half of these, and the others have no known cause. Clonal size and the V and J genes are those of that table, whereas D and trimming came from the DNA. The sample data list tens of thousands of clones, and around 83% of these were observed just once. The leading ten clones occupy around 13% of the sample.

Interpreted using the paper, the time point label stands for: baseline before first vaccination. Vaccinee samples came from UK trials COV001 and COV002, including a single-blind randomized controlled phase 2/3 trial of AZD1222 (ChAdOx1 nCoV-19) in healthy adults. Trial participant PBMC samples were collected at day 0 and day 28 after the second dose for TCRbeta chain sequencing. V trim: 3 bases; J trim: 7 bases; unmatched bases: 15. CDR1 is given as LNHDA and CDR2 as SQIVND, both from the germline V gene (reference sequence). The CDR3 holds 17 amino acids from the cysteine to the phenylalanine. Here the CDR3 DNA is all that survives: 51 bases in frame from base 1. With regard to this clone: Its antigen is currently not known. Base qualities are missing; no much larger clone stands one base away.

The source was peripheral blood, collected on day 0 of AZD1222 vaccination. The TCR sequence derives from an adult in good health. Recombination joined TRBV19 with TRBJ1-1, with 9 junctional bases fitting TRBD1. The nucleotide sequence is TGTGCCAGTAGTATCCTCGCCGGGACAGGGCCTCTGGGTGAAGCTTTCTTT. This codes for CASSILAGTGPLGEAFF.